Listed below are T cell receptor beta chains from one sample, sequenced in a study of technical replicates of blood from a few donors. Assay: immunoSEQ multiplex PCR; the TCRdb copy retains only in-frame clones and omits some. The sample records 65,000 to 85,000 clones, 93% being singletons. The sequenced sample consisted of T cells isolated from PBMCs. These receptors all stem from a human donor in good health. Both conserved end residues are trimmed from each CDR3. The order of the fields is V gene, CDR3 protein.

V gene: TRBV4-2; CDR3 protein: ASSQDWRSGDEQF
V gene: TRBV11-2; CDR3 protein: ASSLDSGMYQETQY
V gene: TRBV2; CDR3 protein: ASKEDGSNQPQH
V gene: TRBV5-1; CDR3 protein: ASSGDRVSGELF
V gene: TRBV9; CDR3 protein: ASSAGAGAALD
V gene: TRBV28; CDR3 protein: ASSWRASSYEQY
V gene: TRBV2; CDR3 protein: ASSAPDRGTEAF
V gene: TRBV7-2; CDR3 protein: ASSLALSGRNNNEQF
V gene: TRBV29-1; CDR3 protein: SVTGAGGIYNEQF
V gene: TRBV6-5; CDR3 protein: ASSRGRDTEAF
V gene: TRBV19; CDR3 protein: ASSIIGLADPSSYEQY
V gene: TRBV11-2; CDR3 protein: ASSPGGGLGNYGYT
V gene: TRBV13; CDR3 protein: ASSPGTSGPYEQY
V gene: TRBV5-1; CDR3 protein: ASSLRTWETQY
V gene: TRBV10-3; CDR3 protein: AIKGGQGHYEQY
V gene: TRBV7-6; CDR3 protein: ASSLGTGTYEQY
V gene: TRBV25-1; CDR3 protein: ASSGGQLNTEAF
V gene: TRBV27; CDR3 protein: ASSFQGALIGNEQF
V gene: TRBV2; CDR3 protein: ASCKRENNEQF
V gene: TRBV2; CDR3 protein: ASSLNREETQY
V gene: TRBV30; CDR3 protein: AWVSGMNTEAF
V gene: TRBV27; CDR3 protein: ASSRTEAYEQY
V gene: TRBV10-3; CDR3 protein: AIRNLAEETQY
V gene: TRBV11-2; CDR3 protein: ASSPSGFAADTQY
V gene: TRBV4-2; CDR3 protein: ASSLGAGSNQPQH
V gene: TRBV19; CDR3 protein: ARDRPFYNEQF
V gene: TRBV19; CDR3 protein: ASSRRGTSGSSSTDTQY
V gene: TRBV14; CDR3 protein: ASSQLDYGYT
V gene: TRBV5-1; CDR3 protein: ASSLGLSSTDTQY
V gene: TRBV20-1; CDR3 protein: SAEGSTEAF
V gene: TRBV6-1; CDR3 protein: ASSEAPGGAGNQPQH
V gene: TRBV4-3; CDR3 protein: ASSQETGIAYEQY
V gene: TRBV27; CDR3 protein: ASSLSSRQPQH
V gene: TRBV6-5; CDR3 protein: ASSRDRKNWPQH
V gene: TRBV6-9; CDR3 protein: ASSYSRTSGRNYNEQF